Detailed here is one TCR beta chain. The sample originates from a study of OX40 agonist ivuxolimab in advanced cancers. Some clones are missing from TCRdb's copy, which holds only in-frame ones; the method was immunoSEQ multiplex PCR. This sample yields 16,000 or so clones, of which roughly 71% are seen a single time; around 12% belongs to the top ten. The CDR3 runs to 14 residues. CDR1 and CDR2 (germline): MGHRA, YSYEKL. V lost 1 base to trimming and J lost 6 bases, with 9 bases between them. The chain links TRBV4-1 to TRBJ2-2; the D call may be TRBD1 or TRBD2 (5 bases each). The clonotype comes from an adult with an advanced solid tumor such as melanoma, head and neck, liver or kidney cancer. Sequences were derived from CD4+ or CD8+ T cells sorted from blood, sampled in a trial of the OX40 agonist ivuxolimab. The CDR3 nucleotides are TGCGCCAGCAGCCAAGGGGACGTCGCCGGGGAGCTGTTTTTT. It codes for CASSQGDVAGELFF.